These 22 T cell receptor beta chains were sequenced from one sample in a study of cytomegalovirus exposure and HLA in healthy donors (TCRdb year 2017). Libraries came from the immunoSEQ multiplex PCR assay. Imported from immuneACCESS, the table was reduced by TCRdb to in-frame sequences with V and J called. These copies leave out some clones; in studies compared against another copy, an unresolved V gene accounts for under half, and the cause of the remainder is not known. The sample table holds 150,000 to 200,000 clones, of which approximately 89% were seen once. The ten largest make up less than 3.5% of the sample. The sequencing sample was made of PBMCs. The origin of the receptors is a man between 18 and 29 years old in good health and CMV-seropositive.

V gene TRBV27 combines with J gene TRBJ2-7, with 7 bases matching TRBD1. Germline CDR1 is MNHEY and CDR2 is SMNVEV (reference sequence). There are 12 residues in the CDR3. V was clipped by 6 bases and J by 5 bases; unmatched bases: 4. The CDR3 nucleotides are TGTGCCAGCAGCGACAGGGAACACGAGCAGTACTTC. It codes for CASSDREHEQYF.

The chain links TRBV5-8 to TRBJ1-6, with TRBD1 matching 8 bases. With V trimmed by 7 bases and J by 7 bases, 4 bases remained unmatched. The CDR3 spans 13 residues. CDR1 SGHTS and CDR2 YDEGEE come from the germline V gene. The CDR3 DNA follows: TGTGCCAGCGGGGCAGGGGGCAATTCACCCCTCCACTTT. Translation: CASGAGGNSPLHF. The whole variable domain, filled in from reference TRBV5-8 and TRBJ1-6, reads EAGVTQSPTHLIKTRGQQATLRCSPISGHTSVYWYQQALGLGLQFLLWYDEGEERNRGNFPPRFSGRQFPNYSSELNVNALELEDSALYLCASGAGGNSPLHFGNGTRLTVT.

The CDR3 spells CASSVEVRGDYGYTF. In DNA, the CDR3 is TGTGCCAGCAGCGTAGAGGTCAGGGGGGACTATGGCTACACCTTC. The genes are TRBV9 and TRBJ1-2, with 7 bases identical to TRBD1. Germline values: CDR1 SGDLS, CDR2 YYNGEE. Trimming removed 0 bases from V and 3 bases from J; junction bases left unmatched: 5. The CDR3 contains 15 residues.

CDR3 DNA sequence: TGTGCCAGCATCGCCCTAGCGGGGGGGCCTCGGACCGGGGAGCTGTTTTTT. This translates into CASIALAGGPRTGELFF. V gene TRBV2 combines with J gene TRBJ2-2; 12 bases line up with TRBD2. Germline trimming cut 7 bases from V and 5 bases from J; bases unmatched to any gene: 11. The CDR3 extends over 17 amino acids. Germline V gene lookup returns CDR1 SNHLY and CDR2 FYNNEI.

The chain recombines TRBV7-8 with TRBJ2-7, with D possibly TRBD1 on 7 matching bases. The CDR3 extends over 14 amino acids. Trimming shortened V by 4 bases and J by 3 bases, and 13 bases separated the two germline ends. Per the germline V gene, CDR1 is SGHVS and CDR2 is FQNEAQ. The CDR3: CASSSTGTDYEQYF. Here the CDR3 DNA reads TGTGCCAGCAGCTCGACAGGGACTGACTACGAGCAGTACTTC.

The chain joins TRBV7-8 to TRBJ2-7, with D possibly being TRBD2 (5 bases). CDR1 is SGHVS, CDR2 FQNEAQ, per germline. The V end lost 5 bases, the J end lost 0 bases, and 11 bases lay between the germline ends. The CDR3 runs to 14 residues. In DNA form, the CDR3 reads TGTGCCAGCAGCGGCCGAGGGAGCTCCTACGAGCAGTACTTC. This encodes CASSGRGSSYEQYF. Full variable domain (missing parts from reference TRBV7-8 and TRBJ2-7): GAGVSQSPRYKVAKRGQDVALRCDPISGHVSLFWYQQALGQGPEFLTYFQNEAQLDKSGLPSDRFFAERPEGSVSTLKIQRTQQEDSAVYLCASSGRGSSYEQYFGPGTRLTVT.

The chain is built from TRBV7-2 and TRBJ1-3, with a possible D match to TRBD1 (5 bases). CDR3 length equals 14 residues. Trimming left V 7 bases short and J 0 bases short, with 10 bases between. CDR1 is SGHTA, CDR2 FQGNSA, per germline. This CDR3 reads CASTSRGSGNTIYF. The CDR3, as DNA: TGTGCCAGCACCTCTAGGGGCTCTGGAAACACCATATATTTT.

The V and J genes are TRBV7-9 and TRBJ2-1; a weak D match, TRBD2 (5 bases). The ends were cut back, 2 bases at V and 5 bases at J, with 13 bases in the middle. This CDR3 contains 15 residues. In germline, CDR1 is SEHNR, CDR2 FQNEAQ (reference sequence). For the CDR3, the DNA is TGTGCCAGCAGCTTAAGGATGTCGGGGAACAATGAGCAGTTCTTC. Translating gives CASSLRMSGNNEQFF.

J is TRBJ2-5 and V is TRBV5-1, with a possible D match to TRBD2 (6 bases). V was cut by 0 bases and J by 3 bases, with 12 bases left in between. Germline CDR1 SGHRS, CDR2 YFSETQ. The CDR3 is 15 residues long. The CDR3 loop is CASSLGSGVEETQYF. CDR3 nucleotides: TGCGCCAGCAGCTTGGGTTCGGGAGTAGAAGAGACCCAGTACTTC.

In this sample, this clone turned up once. CDR3 in amino acids: CASSSGGLSYEQYF. For the CDR3, the DNA is TGTGCCAGCAGCTCTGGCGGCCTCTCCTACGAGCAGTACTTC. The rearrangement joins TRBV5-6 to TRBJ2-7; D is uncertain. V was clipped by 3 bases and J by 0 bases, with 10 bases between them. Germline V gene sequence: CDR1 SGHDT, CDR2 YYEEEE. This CDR3 is 14 amino acids long.

The genes are TRBV12-5 and TRBJ2-7; 10 bases map to TRBD1. Trimming at V came to 3 bases and at J to 0 bases, leaving 5 bases not matched to a gene. The CDR3 contains 16 residues. The germline V gene encodes CDR1 LGHNT and CDR2 FRNRAP. The CDR3 DNA sequence: TGTGCTAGTGGTTTCACGGGACAGGGGATCTCCTACGAGCAGTACTTC. Its protein product is CASGFTGQGISYEQYF.

The chain has TRBV21-1 and TRBJ1-6. TRBV21-1 represents a pseudogene. This CDR3 has 17 amino acids. As DNA, the CDR3 is TGTGCCAGCAGCATCGAGGGCAGGCGAGTACATAATTCACCCCTCCACTTT. Translating gives CASSIEGRRVHNSPLHF.

V gene TRBV11-2 combines with J gene TRBJ2-7; 8 bases are a match to TRBD1. CDR3 size: 16 residues. The V and J ends lost 5 bases and 1 base, in that order; junction bases with no gene match: 10. CDR1 SGHAT and CDR2 FQNNGV come from the germline V gene. The CDR3 is CASSLGPRTGSYEQYF. The CDR3 nucleotides read TGTGCCAGCAGCCTTGGCCCCCGGACAGGGTCCTACGAGCAGTACTTC.

This chain uses TRBV5-8 with TRBJ1-5; 7 bases line up with TRBD1. This CDR3 has 16 amino acids. V was pared by 3 bases and J by 0 bases, with 6 bases of the junction left unmatched. In germline, CDR1 is SGHTS, CDR2 YDEGEE. The chain's CDR3 is CASSSGQSHSNQPQHF. The CDR3 bases are TGTGCCAGCAGCTCGGGACAGTCCCATAGCAATCAGCCCCAGCATTTT.

This chain uses TRBV7-2 with TRBJ2-2, with D possibly matching TRBD2 (6 bases). The CDR3 loop spans 15 amino acids. Trimming took 5 bases from V and 6 from J, leaving 16 bases between them. The germline CDR1 and CDR2 sequences are SGHTA and FQGNSA. In DNA form, the CDR3 reads TGTGCCAGCAGCACCTCCATGGGGGGTTCCGGGGAGCTGTTTTTT. This translates into CASSTSMGGSGELFF. Using reference TRBV7-2 and TRBJ2-2 for the parts outside the CDR3, the full variable domain is GAGVSQSPSNKVTEKGKDVELRCDPISGHTALYWYRQSLGQGLEFLIYFQGNSAPDKSGLPSDRFSAERTGGSVSTLTIQRTQQEDSAVYLCASSTSMGGSGELFFGEGSRLTVL.

The chain is built from TRBV2 and TRBJ2-1; D is ambiguous. V dropped 6 bases and J dropped 3 bases, with 12 bases sitting between them. The CDR3 loop spans 14 amino acids. Germline assignment: CDR1 SNHLY and CDR2 FYNNEI. The CDR3 DNA is TGTGCCAGCAGCCAGGAATTAGGCTACAATGAGCAGTTCTTC. This gives the protein CASSQELGYNEQFF.

V gene TRBV19 combines with J gene TRBJ2-7; D gene uncertain. This CDR3 is 14 amino acids long. Trimming removed 2 bases at V and 4 bases at J, with 12 bases between. Germline assignment: CDR1 LNHDA and CDR2 SQIVND (reference sequence). This chain's CDR3 is CASSISYSTYEQYF. In DNA form, the CDR3 reads TGTGCCAGTAGTATATCTTACAGCACGTACGAGCAGTACTTC.

The chain links TRBV9 to TRBJ2-1; 7 bases are a match to TRBD2. The J segment lost 12 bases and the V segment lost 2 bases, leaving 11 bases of the junction unmatched. This CDR3 region has 14 residues. Germline lookup yields CDR1 SGDLS and CDR2 YYNGEE. DNA of the CDR3: TGTGCCAGCAGCGTCGATAGAGGTGGCGGGGGGCAGTTCTTC. Its translation is CASSVDRGGGGQFF.

V is TRBV7-6 and J is TRBJ2-7; TRBD1 might be the D (5 bases). Trimming shortened V by 5 bases and J by 2 bases, and 22 bases separated the two germline ends. CDR1 and CDR2 from the germline V gene are SGHVS and FNYEAQ. This CDR3 contains 17 residues. The CDR3 DNA reads TGTGCCAGCAGCCCCCTAGGTGCAGTCAAAGGGGCCTACGAGCAGTACTTC. It translates to CASSPLGAVKGAYEQYF.

V and J are TRBV4-3 and TRBJ2-7, with D possibly being TRBD1 (6 bases). Germline CDR1 is LGHNA and CDR2 is YSLEER. The CDR3 sequence is 15 residues long. V lost 1 base to trimming and J lost 4 bases, with 14 bases between them. CDR3 protein: CASSQASGEWYEQYF. The DNA of the CDR3 is TGCGCCAGCAGCCAAGCGTCAGGGGAATGGTACGAGCAGTACTTC.

The V gene is TRBV28, the J gene TRBJ2-6; maybe TRBD2 (5 bases). CDR3 size: 18 residues. CDR1 is MDHEN, CDR2 SYDVKM, per germline. V lost 5 bases to trimming and J lost 4 bases, with 21 bases between them. This CDR3 reads CASSPLTGYLGGANVLTF. In DNA, the CDR3 is TGTGCCAGCAGTCCCCTTACGGGGTACTTGGGGGGGGCCAACGTCCTGACTTTC.

The chain uses TRBV11-2 and TRBJ1-6, with 9 bases that match TRBD1. The V gene end was trimmed by 1 base and the J gene end by 10 bases; junction bases not matched to a gene: 17. The germline CDR1 and CDR2 sequences are SGHAT and FQNNGV. This CDR3 is 19 amino acids long. As DNA, the CDR3 is TGTGCCAGCAGCTTAGTCTTCGGTACAGGGGGCGCCGTGAACTCACCCCTCCACTTT. It specifies CASSLVFGTGGAVNSPLHF.